The 16 T cell receptor beta chains in this list originate from one sample, sequenced in a study of blood T cell repertoires in COVID-19. Libraries were prepared by immunoSEQ multiplex PCR; TCRdb keeps only in-frame clonotypes and omits some of them. In the table there are 140,000 to 150,000 clones, roughly 76% of which are singletons. Sequences were obtained from peripheral blood. Every receptor here comes from a human donor with acute or convalescent COVID-19. The donor label of this sample is uncertain.

This chain connects TRBV15 to TRBJ1-6; tentatively, D is TRBD1 (6 bases). The V end lost 0 bases, the J end lost 3 bases, and 9 bases lay between the germline ends. Per germline, CDR1 LNHNV and CDR2 YYDKDF (reference sequence). The CDR3 runs 16 residues. CDR3 nucleotide sequence: TGTGCCACCAGCAGAGATAACAGGGACTATAATTCACCCCTCCACTTT. It specifies CATSRDNRDYNSPLHF.

The rearrangement links TRBV11-2 to TRBJ1-5, with D unresolved. The germline V and J ends were trimmed by 1 base and 4 bases, with 8 bases remaining between them. This CDR3 region has 14 residues. Germline V gives CDR1 SGHAT, CDR2 FQNNGV. The CDR3: CASSLATGNQPQHF. CDR3 nucleotide sequence: TGTGCCAGCAGCTTAGCGACGGGGAATCAGCCCCAGCATTTT.

V and J are TRBV9 and TRBJ1-4; D ambiguous. The CDR3 is made up of 12 amino acids. Germline CDR1 reads SGDLS; CDR2 reads YYNGEE. The V gene lost 4 bases and the J gene lost 13 bases, with 14 bases spanning the gap. CDR3: CASSSNTALLFF. CDR3 coding DNA: TGTGCCAGCAGCTCAAACACAGCTTTACTGTTTTTT.

The chain links TRBV5-6 to TRBJ2-4; tentative D call: TRBD2 (5 bases). Trimming removed 4 bases at V and 1 base at J, with 15 bases between. Germline CDR1 SGHDT, CDR2 YYEEEE. This CDR3 region has 16 residues. The CDR3 DNA sequence: TGTGCCAGCAGCCTCCTCGCGGGTTGGGCCAAAAACATTCAGTACTTC. Protein: CASSLLAGWAKNIQYF.

The chain uses TRBV5-6 and TRBJ2-7; 7 nucleotides line up with TRBD1. The germline gives CDR1 SGHDT, CDR2 YYEEEE. The CDR3 runs to 13 residues. Unmatched junction bases numbered 3, after V lost 1 base and J lost 5 bases. CDR3: CASSLTGAHEQYV. DNA of the CDR3: TGTGCCAGCAGCTTGACAGGGGCCCACGAGCAGTACGTC.

This clone was recorded once. The CDR3 protein is CASRSGTGPWREQYV. The CDR3 coding sequence is TGTGCCAGCAGGTCCGGGACAGGGCCTTGGAGAGAGCAGTACGTC. J is TRBJ2-7 and V is TRBV6-5; 9 bases align to TRBD1. The CDR3 has 15 amino acids. Germline CDR1 reads MNHEY; CDR2 reads SVGAGI. V gave up 6 bases and J gave up 7 bases; unmatched junction bases: 13.

Here the CDR3 DNA reads TGCGCCAGCAGTGAGTATCGGGGTTTGGATTCACCCCTCCACTTT. Translation: CASSEYRGLDSPLHF. The V gene is TRBV10-2, the J gene TRBJ1-6, with D uncertain. This CDR3 has 15 amino acids. CDR1 and CDR2 (germline): WSHSY, SAAADI. With 1 base removed from V and 8 bases from J, the gap between germline ends came to 12 bases.

The chain carries TRBV6-5 and TRBJ2-3; weak D call: TRBD1 (6 bases). Germline CDR1 is MNHEY and CDR2 is SVGAGI. The ends were cut back, 4 bases at V and 2 bases at J, with 16 bases in the middle. The CDR3 length is 16 residues. The DNA of the CDR3 is TGTGCCAGCAGTTCCTACGACAGGTTGGACACAGATACGCAGTATTTT. Translated: CASSSYDRLDTDTQYF.

V and J are TRBV10-3 and TRBJ1-5; no definite D call. There are 12 residues in the CDR3. Per the germline V gene, CDR1 is ENHRY and CDR2 is SYGVKD. The germline V and J ends were trimmed by 8 bases and 1 base, with 6 bases remaining between them. CDR3 in amino acids: CAIRGSNQPQHF. CDR3 nucleotides: TGTGCCATCCGGGGAAGCAATCAGCCCCAGCATTTT.

The J gene is TRBJ1-5, the V gene TRBV5-6; 9 bases match TRBD1. The trim removed 3 bases at V and 1 base at J, leaving 2 bases unmatched. Germline assignment: CDR1 SGHDT and CDR2 YYEEEE. This CDR3 has 15 amino acids. This CDR3 is CASSYGTGSNQPQHF. The CDR3 coding sequence is TGTGCCAGCAGCTACGGGACAGGGAGCAATCAGCCCCAGCATTTT.

The chain links TRBV29-1 to TRBJ1-3; D is uncertain. Between the trimmed V and J ends, which lost 2 bases and 7 bases, there was a span of 6 bases. The CDR3 runs to 11 residues. Germline-derived CDR1 and CDR2 are SQVTM and ANQGSEA. In nucleotides, the CDR3 is TGCAGCGTTGAAAGGCGGAACACCATATATTTT. It codes for CSVERRNTIYF.

J is TRBJ1-2 and V is TRBV9, with D possibly TRBD1 on 5 matching bases. There are 17 residues in the CDR3. V lost 0 bases, J lost 2 bases, and 17 bases lay in between. From germline, CDR1 is SGDLS and CDR2 YYNGEE. The CDR3 DNA reads TGTGCCAGCAGCGTAGGTTTAGGGGCGACGTTCAACTATGGCTACACCTTC. Its translation is CASSVGLGATFNYGYTF.

This clone was seen only once. J is TRBJ1-6 and V is TRBV30; D possibly corresponds to TRBD1 (5 bases). CDR1 is GTSNPN, CDR2 SVGIG, per germline (reference sequence). The CDR3 extends over 15 amino acids. The germline V and J ends were trimmed by 2 bases and 10 bases, with 18 bases remaining between them. In nucleotides, the CDR3 is TGTGCCTGGAGTCCCCTGGACACGGTTCGCTCACCCCTCCACTTT. This codes for CAWSPLDTVRSPLHF. Full variable domain (outside the CDR3, taken from reference TRBV30 and TRBJ1-6): SQTIHQWPATLVQPVGSPLSLECTVEGTSNPNLYWYRQAAGRGLQLLFYSVGIGQISSEVPQNLSASRPQDRQFILSSKKLLLSDSGFYLCAWSPLDTVRSPLHFGNGTRLTVT.

The chain joins TRBV9 to TRBJ2-1; 8 nucleotides match TRBD2. The CDR3 sequence is 17 residues long. The V segment lost 3 bases and the J segment 5 bases; nucleotides outside the gene matches: 13. From germline, CDR1 is SGDLS and CDR2 YYNGEE. The CDR3 nucleotides are TGTGCCAGCAGCGAGGGGGTTAGCGGGGTTTTCGACAATGAGCAGTTCTTC. It encodes CASSEGVSGVFDNEQFF.

This clone was recorded only once. The V gene is TRBV5-1, the J gene TRBJ1-2, with 7 bases lining up with TRBD1. The CDR3 spans 15 residues. CDR1 and CDR2 (germline): SGHRS, YFSETQ. V shed 1 base, J shed 8 bases, and the junction held 11 bases outside the gene matches. The CDR3, as DNA: TGCGCCAGCAGCTTGAACGTTGGGGTAGGGGGCGGCTACACCTTC. It codes for CASSLNVGVGGGYTF.

This clone was seen a few times. This rearrangement joins TRBV3-1 (or the pseudogene TRBV3-2) to TRBJ1-5; D is undetermined. In germline, CDR1 is LGHDT, CDR2 YNNKEL (reference sequence). Trimming pared 2 bases from V and 5 bases from J, leaving 7 bases between. The CDR3 is made up of 13 amino acids. CDR3 in amino acids: CASSQRGDQPQHF. For the CDR3, the DNA is TGTGCCAGCAGCCAAAGAGGAGATCAGCCCCAGCATTTT.